This TCR beta chain came from a study of cytomegalovirus exposure and HLA in healthy donors. Whole-study results and caveats: Most TCR sequences were seen very rarely across donors, but some public TCRs occurred in many. In a later analysis, a missense DCLRE1C variant was linked to TCR beta V- and J-gene trimming.

PCR primers comprised 60 Vbeta and 13 Jbeta primers. Authors' analysis steps: About 9.9 million of the roughly 80 million unique TCR beta chains counted in a later analysis were shared. Libraries were prepared by immunoSEQ multiplex PCR; TCRdb keeps only in-frame clonotypes and omits some of them. That table is the source of V, J and clone size, and D and trimming were worked out from the DNA. The table has under 150,000 clones, about 84% seen once; the top ten hold 6.2%. In the case of this clone: Its target is not known.

The germline V and J ends were trimmed by 0 bases and 2 bases, with 10 bases remaining between them. The CDR3 loop spans 15 amino acids. Looked up from germline, CDR1 is SGDLS and CDR2 is YYNGEE. The sample was PBMCs. The V gene is TRBV9, the J gene TRBJ2-3; TRBD1 might be the D (6 bases). The sequence was obtained from a woman in her thirties or forties in good health and CMV-seropositive. This CDR3 is CASSVEGQHTDTQYF. The CDR3 coding sequence is TGTGCCAGCAGCGTAGAAGGACAGCACACAGATACGCAGTATTTT.